Only a few counts were recorded for the clone carrying this T cell receptor (beta chain). Its specificity is unknown. These data come from a study of regulatory dendritic cells for organ transplantation. Allogeneic regulatory or mature dendritic cells were co-cultured for about 5 days with CFSE-labeled sorted T cells at 1:10. Losses at the gene ends were 6 bases for V and 3 bases for J; bases not matched to a gene: 13. Germline CDR1 reads MNHEY; CDR2 reads SMNVEV (reference sequence). The CDR3 contains 17 residues. TCRdb keeps only in-frame clones here, not all; method: immunoSEQ multiplex PCR. The data contain approximately 10,000 clones, over 85% of them seen just once; the ten biggest clones take up around 0.45%.

V and J are TRBV27 and TRBJ1-2; 10 bases match TRBD1. Sequences were obtained from naive CD8+ T cells from blood cultured with dendritic cells. The subset denotes: CD45RA+ naive T cells. The sequence came from a human donor in good health. The DNA of the CDR3 is TGTGCCAGCAGCCTTACAGGGACAGGGGACCTACACTATGGCTACACCTTC. Translating it yields CASSLTGTGDLHYGYTF.